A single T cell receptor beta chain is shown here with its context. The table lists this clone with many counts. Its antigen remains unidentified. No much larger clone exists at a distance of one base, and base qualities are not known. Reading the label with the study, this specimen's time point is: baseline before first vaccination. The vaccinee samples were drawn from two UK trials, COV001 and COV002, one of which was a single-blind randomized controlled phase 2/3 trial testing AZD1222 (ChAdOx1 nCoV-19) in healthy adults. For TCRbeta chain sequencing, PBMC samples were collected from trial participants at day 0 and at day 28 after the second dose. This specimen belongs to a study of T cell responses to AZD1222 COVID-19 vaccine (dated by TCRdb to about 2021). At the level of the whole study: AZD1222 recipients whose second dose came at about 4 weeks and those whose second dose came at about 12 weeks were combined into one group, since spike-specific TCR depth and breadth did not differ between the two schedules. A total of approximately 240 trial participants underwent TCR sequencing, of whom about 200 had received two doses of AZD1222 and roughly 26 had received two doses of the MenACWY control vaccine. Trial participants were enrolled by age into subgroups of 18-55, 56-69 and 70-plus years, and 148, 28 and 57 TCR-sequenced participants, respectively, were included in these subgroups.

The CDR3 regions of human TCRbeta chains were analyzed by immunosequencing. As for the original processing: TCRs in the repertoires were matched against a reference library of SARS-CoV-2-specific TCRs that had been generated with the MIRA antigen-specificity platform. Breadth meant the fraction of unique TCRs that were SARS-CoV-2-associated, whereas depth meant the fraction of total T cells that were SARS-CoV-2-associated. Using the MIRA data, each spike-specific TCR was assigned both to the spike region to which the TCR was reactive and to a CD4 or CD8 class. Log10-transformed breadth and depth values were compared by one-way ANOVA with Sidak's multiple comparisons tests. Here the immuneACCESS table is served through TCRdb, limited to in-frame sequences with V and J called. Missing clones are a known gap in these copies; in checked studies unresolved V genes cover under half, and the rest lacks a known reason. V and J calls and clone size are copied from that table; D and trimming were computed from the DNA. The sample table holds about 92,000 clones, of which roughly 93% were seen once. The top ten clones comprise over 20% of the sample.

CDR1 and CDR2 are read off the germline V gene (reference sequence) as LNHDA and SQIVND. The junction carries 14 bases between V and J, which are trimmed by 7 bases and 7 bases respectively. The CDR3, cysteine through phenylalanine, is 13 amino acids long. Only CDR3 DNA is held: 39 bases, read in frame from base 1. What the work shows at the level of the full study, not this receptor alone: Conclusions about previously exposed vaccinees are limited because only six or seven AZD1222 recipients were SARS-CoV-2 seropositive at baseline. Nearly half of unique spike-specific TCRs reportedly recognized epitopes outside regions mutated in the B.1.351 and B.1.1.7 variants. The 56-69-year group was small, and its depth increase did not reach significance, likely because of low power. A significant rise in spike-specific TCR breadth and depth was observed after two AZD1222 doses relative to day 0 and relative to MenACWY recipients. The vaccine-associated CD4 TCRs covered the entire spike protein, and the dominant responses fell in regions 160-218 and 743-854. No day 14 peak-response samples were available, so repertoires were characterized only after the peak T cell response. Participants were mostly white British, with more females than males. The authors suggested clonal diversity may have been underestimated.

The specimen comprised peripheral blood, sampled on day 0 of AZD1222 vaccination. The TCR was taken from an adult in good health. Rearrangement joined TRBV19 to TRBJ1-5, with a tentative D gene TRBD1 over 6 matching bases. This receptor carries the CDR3 CASKESRGQPQHF. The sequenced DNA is TGTGCCAGTAAGGAGAGCAGGGGCCAGCCCCAGCATTTT.